This TCR beta chain was obtained from a study of blood T cell repertoires in COVID-19 (dated by TCRdb to 2020 to 2021). About the full investigation: Collaborator samples came from the United States, Italy and Spain and covered acute and convalescent phases of COVID-19. The prospective study material was composed of cDNA or gDNA derived from T cells, B-cell-depleted T cells, or PBMCs. The dataset comprised deeply sampled blood TCRbeta repertoires from subjects exposed to, actively infected with, or recovered from COVID-19. The repertoires were made available in a free public database intended to serve as a resource for research on the immune response to SARS-CoV-2. Samples were obtained from the ongoing ImmuneRACE study (first 160 participants) and from 1,000 to 1,500 subjects provided by 6 global collaborators. A de-identified subject ID, COVID-19 status, age in years and sex were almost always included in the sample metadata. Where available, HLA class I and class II types were obtained from metadata supplied by the sample provider rather than from assay-based typing.

The immunoSEQ Assay, a bias-controlled multiplex PCR, was used to amplify TCRbeta CDR3 regions from genomic DNA. Turning to the authors' computational methods: The number of nucleated cells in each sample was estimated by amplification of reference gene primers within the assay. To quantify the absolute abundance of each unique TCRbeta CDR3 rearrangement, sequence reads were collapsed and filtered. For each sample, productive Simpson clonality was calculated by taking the square root of Simpson's diversity index across productive rearrangements. TCRdb retrieved this table from immuneACCESS and kept in-frame rearrangements only. Not all clones are present; in checked studies, unresolved V genes account for under half, and no reason is known for the remainder. V and J calls and clone size come straight from that table; D and trimming were deduced from the DNA. The sample table holds 150,000 or so clones, of which over 80% were seen once. Jointly, the top ten make up roughly 5% of the sample.

This clone occurred once. Its antigen specificity is not known. No per-base quality is available; no much larger clone lies one base away. V is cut back by 8 bases and J by 1 base, with 2 bases in the junction unmatched. The germline V gene gives CDR1 as SGHRS and CDR2 as YFSETQ. Reading from cysteine to phenylalanine, the CDR3 counts 14 amino acids. This entry keeps only the CDR3 DNA: 42 bases, framed from base 1. Participants in the prospective study were enrolled through a virtual design, were aged about 18 to 90 years, and lived in about 25 United States geographic areas. In the prospective study, participants were assigned to cohorts based on the clinical history participants reported in a screening survey and a study questionnaire. Exposed participants had been in contact with someone with a PCR-confirmed or clinician-diagnosed COVID-19 case within 2 weeks of study entry. Mobile phlebotomists in the prospective study collected whole blood, serum and a nasopharyngeal or oropharyngeal swab from every participant. Additional blood draws and questionnaires over a 2-month period could optionally be provided by prospective study participants. Prospective study blood samples were shipped either frozen or at room temperature before DNA extraction.

The paper as a whole reports these results and caveats: How much clinical and demographic metadata was included differed by source and by participant, and the metadata was provided uncurated.

The TCR comes from an older man who had been exposed to COVID-19. Material: PBMCs or T cells enriched from blood (not recorded which). The rearranged segments are TRBV5-1 and TRBJ2-3, with 12 bases matching TRBD2. CDR3 region: CARTSGGGTDTQYF. The DNA is TGCGCCAGGACTAGCGGGGGAGGCACAGATACGCAGTATTTT.